These 20 T cell receptor beta chains were sequenced from one sample in a study of immune heterogeneity within non-small cell lung tumors. TCR beta CDR3 was amplified by multiplex PCR, first round around 10 cycles, 32 V and 13 J primers. TCRdb re-called the multiplex PCR reads with MiXCR, one entry per CDR3 protein. Here the sample spans 3,700 or so distinct CDR3 sequences, approximately 30% being singletons. Genomic DNA extracted from bulk tumor tissue served as template. A total of about 540 ng was used per sample. Each primary tumor yielded several biopsies, collected far apart from one another at surgery. Curative operations were performed on patients who had untreated, newly diagnosed non-small cell lung cancer. Sequenced input: lung tumor tissue. The receptors stem from a man aged 55-75 years with non-small cell lung cancer.

By share, this clonotype counts as medium-sized. The V gene is TRBV5-1, the J gene TRBJ1-2, with 7 positions matching TRBD1. The CDR3 sequence is 15 residues long. Germline CDR1 SGHRS, CDR2 YFSETQ. J gave up 7 bases and V 4 bases, and 13 bases lay outside the gene matches. CDR3 DNA sequence: TGCGCCAGCAGCGGCGACTTGACAGGGCCTCTTGGCTACACCTTC. It yields the protein CASSGDLTGPLGYTF.

The chain links TRBV29-1 to TRBJ2-7; no firm D call. CDR1 and CDR2 from the germline V gene are SQVTM and ANQGSEA. The CDR3 covers 13 residues. V was shortened by 4 bases and J by 4 bases, with 14 bases between the two germline ends. For the CDR3, the DNA is TGCAGCGTTGCGGACCCCTTTATGTACGAGCAGTACTTC. This codes for CSVADPFMYEQYF.

This clonotype is medium-sized within its sample. The chain is built from TRBV27 and TRBJ2-7, with 8 bases aligning to TRBD1. The junction had 2 bases not matched to a gene; V was cut back by 3 bases and J by 7 bases. The CDR3 consists of 12 residues. CDR1 is MNHEY, CDR2 SMNVEV, per germline (reference sequence). CDR3 loop: CASSFTGGEQYF. CDR3 DNA: TGTGCCAGCAGTTTCACAGGGGGGGAGCAGTACTTC.

This clonotype ranks as medium-sized (0.01 to 0.1%). This chain links TRBV19 with TRBJ1-5; D is uncertain. With 1 base removed from V and 5 bases from J, the gap between germline ends came to 9 bases. The CDR3 runs to 14 residues. The germline V gene has CDR1 LNHDA and CDR2 SQIVND (reference sequence). CDR3 nucleotide sequence: TGTGCCAGTAGTATAGGGCCTGAAGATCAGCCCCAGCATTTT. It codes for CASSIGPEDQPQHF.

This clonotype was seen once. This sequence joins TRBV7-2 and TRBJ2-7, with D unclear. Germline assignment: CDR1 SGHTA and CDR2 FQGNSA. This CDR3 has 16 amino acids. Trimming removed 1 base at V and 5 bases at J, with 18 bases between. CDR3 in DNA: TGTGCCAGCAGCTTAGGGCGGTGGCAGAGACCCAACGAGCAGTACTTC. It translates to CASSLGRWQRPNEQYF.

The gene calls are TRBV7-9 and TRBJ1-6, with 7 bases lining up with TRBD1. From germline, CDR1 is SEHNR and CDR2 FQNEAQ (reference sequence). V dropped 5 bases and J dropped 5; count of bases not matched to a gene: 3. The CDR3 is made up of 14 amino acids. CDR3 sequence: CASSTGTDNSPLHF. CDR3 DNA sequence: TGTGCCAGCAGCACCGGGACAGATAATTCACCCCTCCACTTT.

This clonotype was counted between two and nine times. The chain combines TRBV7-9 with TRBJ1-3; the match to TRBD1 covers 7 bases. Germline CDR1 reads SEHNR; CDR2 reads FQNEAQ (reference sequence). The CDR3 runs to 16 residues. The V and J ends lost 1 base and 2 bases, in that order; junction bases with no gene match: 5. CDR3 DNA: TGTGCCAGCAGCTTAGAGACAGGGTGGACTGGAAACACCATATATTTT. It is translated as CASSLETGWTGNTIYF.

By proportion, this clonotype is medium-sized (0.01 to 0.1%). The chain employs TRBV4-3 and TRBJ2-7, with TRBD2 matching 11 bases. With V trimmed by 0 bases and J by 3 bases, 4 bases remained unmatched. The CDR3 is 16 residues long. The germline gives CDR1 LGHNA, CDR2 YSLEER. The CDR3 nucleotides read TGCGCCAGCAGCCAAGATACTAGCGGGAGAGTCTACGAGCAGTACTTC. Translation: CASSQDTSGRVYEQYF.

This clonotype is classed as medium-sized (0.01 to 0.1%). The V gene is TRBV6-4, the J gene TRBJ2-1, with D possibly TRBD2 on 6 matching bases. Trimming removed 0 bases from V and 13 bases from J, with 22 bases in between. The germline gives CDR1 MRHNA, CDR2 SNTAGT. The CDR3 is made up of 16 amino acids. CDR3 loop: CASSDSRTGEEGKQFF. The CDR3 nucleotides read TGTGCCAGCAGTGACTCCCGAACGGGAGAGGAGGGTAAACAGTTCTTC.

By share, this clonotype ranks as medium-sized. This chain uses TRBV6-2 or TRBV6-3 with TRBJ2-7; unclear D gene. Germline values: CDR1 MNHEY, CDR2 SVGEGT. Trimming pared 6 bases from V and 6 bases from J, leaving 18 bases between. CDR3 length: 14 amino acids. This CDR3 is CASSSTRHRTEQYF. CDR3 nucleotide sequence: TGTGCCAGCAGCTCTACGAGGCATCGCACCGAGCAGTACTTC.

A note on this clonotype: A much bigger clone sits one base away, suggesting this may be a read error. The rearrangement links TRBV7-8 to TRBJ2-1, with a weak D call TRBD2 (5 bases). The V gene's germline CDR1 is SGHVS and CDR2 FQNEAQ. There are 12 residues in the CDR3. In nucleotides, the CDR3 is TGTGCCAGGAGCTTCGAGGGTCATGAGCAGTTCTTC. Translated: CARSFEGHEQFF. Looking up the rest from reference TRBV7-8 and TRBJ2-1 gives the full variable domain: GAGVSQSPRYKVAKRGQDVALRCDPISGHVSLFWYQQALGQGPEFLTYFQNEAQLDKSGLPSDRFFAERPEGSVSTLKIQRTQQEDSAVYLCARSFEGHEQFFGPGTRLTVL.

Points on this clonotype: At one of its ends the junction is not consistent with the germline gene, which may arise from a read error. The V gene is TRBV4-3, the J gene TRBJ2-2; 9 bases line up with TRBD2. The CDR3 is 16 residues long. Germline V gives CDR1 LGHNA, CDR2 YSLEER. The CDR3, as DNA: TGCGCCAACAGCCTCGGAGTAGCGGGAGTCACCGGGGAGCTGTTTTTT. It translates to CANSLGVAGVTGELFF.

This clonotype rates as medium-sized. This sequence joins TRBV12-5 and TRBJ2-7, with TRBD2 identical over 10 bases. The CDR3 loop spans 14 amino acids. V was pared by 8 bases and J by 0 bases, with 4 bases of the junction left unmatched. Germline CDR1 and CDR2: LGHNT and FRNRAP. In DNA, the CDR3 is TGTGCTAGTCTAAGCGGGAGGGCCTCCTACGAGCAGTACTTC. This gives the protein CASLSGRASYEQYF.

The chain couples TRBV27 to TRBJ2-5; 10 bases match TRBD1. Germline CDR1 is MNHEY and CDR2 is SMNVEV (reference sequence). V trimming: 6 bases; J trimming: 5 bases; junction bases outside the gene matches: 9. The CDR3 runs to 15 residues. The DNA for the CDR3 is TGTGCCAGCAGCCCCCGAGACAGGGGGCTGGAGACCCAGTACTTC. Its protein is CASSPRDRGLETQYF.

This chain connects TRBV2 to TRBJ2-1, with D unresolved. Germline CDR1 reads SNHLY; CDR2 reads FYNNEI. The V end lost 7 bases, the J end lost 6 bases, and 13 bases lay between the germline ends. This CDR3 is built from 13 residues. In DNA, the CDR3 is TGTGCCAGCACAAGAACCCTCTGCAATGAGCAGTTCTTC. As protein: CASTRTLCNEQFF.

The J gene is TRBJ2-3, the V gene TRBV14; 11 nucleotides align to TRBD2. The CDR3 runs 17 residues. J was trimmed by 2 bases and V by 2 bases; bases with no gene match: 6. Germline CDR1 is SGHDN and CDR2 is FVKESK. DNA for the CDR3: TGTGCCAGCAGCCAACGATTAGCGGGAGGGCCCACAGATACGCAGTATTTT. Its translation: CASSQRLAGGPTDTQYF.

By proportion, this clonotype is medium-sized. The chain carries TRBV9 and TRBJ2-7; 8 bases are a match to TRBD1. CDR3 length: 14 amino acids. Germline V gives CDR1 SGDLS, CDR2 YYNGEE. Unmatched junction bases numbered 5, after V lost 4 bases and J lost 2 bases. This chain's CDR3 is CASSTGQATYEQYF. CDR3 coding DNA: TGTGCCAGCAGCACGGGACAGGCAACCTACGAGCAGTACTTC.

This sequence joins TRBV5-4 and TRBJ2-2, with 9 bases fitting TRBD1. In germline, CDR1 is SGHNT, CDR2 YYREEE (reference sequence). Trimming removed 3 bases from V and 4 bases from J; junction bases left unmatched: 4. The CDR3 loop spans 15 amino acids. The CDR3 bases are TGTGCCAGCAGCTACGACAGGGGGTTCACCGGGGAGCTGTTTTTT. This encodes CASSYDRGFTGELFF.

The chain couples TRBV20-1 to TRBJ2-5; TRBD1 matches at 8 bases. V shed 5 bases, J shed 3 bases, and the junction held 5 bases outside the gene matches. The germline V gene has CDR1 DFQATT and CDR2 SNEGSKA (reference sequence). The CDR3 covers 13 residues. CDR3 region: CSALGQGKETQYF. The CDR3 DNA reads TGCAGTGCTCTTGGACAGGGAAAAGAGACCCAGTACTTC.

Note on this clonotype: Possible read error: a much larger clone is one base away. The genes are TRBV6-9 and TRBJ1-5; D is unresolved. This CDR3 is 13 amino acids long. Between the trimmed V and J ends, which lost 2 bases and 5 bases, there was a span of 7 bases. CDR1 is MNHGY, CDR2 SVAAGI, per germline. CDR3 in amino acids: CASSYVGDQPQHF. CDR3 nucleotides: TGTGCCAGCAGTTATGTGGGCGATCAGCCCCAGCATTTT.